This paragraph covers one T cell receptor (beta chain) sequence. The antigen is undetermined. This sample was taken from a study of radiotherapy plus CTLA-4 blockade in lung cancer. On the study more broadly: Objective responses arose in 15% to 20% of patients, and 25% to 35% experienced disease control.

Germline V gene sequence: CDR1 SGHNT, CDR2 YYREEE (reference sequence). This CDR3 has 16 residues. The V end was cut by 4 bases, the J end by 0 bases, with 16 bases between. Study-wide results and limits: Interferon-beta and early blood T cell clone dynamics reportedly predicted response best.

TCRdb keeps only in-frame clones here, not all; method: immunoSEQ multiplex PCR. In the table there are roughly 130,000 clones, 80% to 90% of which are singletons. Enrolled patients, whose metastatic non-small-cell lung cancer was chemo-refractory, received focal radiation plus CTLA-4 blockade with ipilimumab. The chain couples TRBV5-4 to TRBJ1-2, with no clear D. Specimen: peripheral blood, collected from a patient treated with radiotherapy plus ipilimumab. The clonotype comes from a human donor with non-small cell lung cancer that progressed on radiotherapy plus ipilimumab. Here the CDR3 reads CASSPAQFGSNYGYTF. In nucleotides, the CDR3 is TGTGCCAGCAGCCCCGCACAATTTGGCTCTAACTATGGCTACACCTTC.